Following are 13 T cell receptor beta chains from one sample sequenced in a study of sequential checkpoint blockade in melanoma. Profiling relied on immunoSEQ multiplex PCR, and the TCRdb table lists in-frame clones only, not all of them. The sample consists of tens of thousands of clones, approximately 84% of them appearing once. Treatment in this sample: randomized to nivolumab then ipilimumab (arm A) or the reverse (arm B). The material sequenced was CD8+ T cells sorted from blood (inferred from file names), taken from a patient given nivolumab and ipilimumab in sequence. These receptor sequences come from a human donor with melanoma.

The chain carries TRBV7-8 and TRBJ1-1, with D possibly matching TRBD1 (5 bases). CDR1 is SGHVS and CDR2 is FQNEAQ in the germline V gene. This CDR3 spans 15 amino acids. Trimming left V 1 base short and J 6 bases short, with 15 bases between. The CDR3 here is CASSLGSGAGAEAFF. CDR3 DNA sequence: TGTGCCAGCAGCTTAGGGAGCGGGGCAGGCGCTGAAGCTTTCTTT.

This sequence joins TRBV27 and TRBJ2-1; 10 bases fit TRBD2. The germline gives CDR1 MNHEY, CDR2 SMNVEV (reference sequence). CDR3 length: 17 amino acids. V shed 3 bases, J shed 5 bases, and the junction held 10 bases outside the gene matches. The CDR3 sequence is CASSLGSLAGADNEQFF. CDR3 bases: TGTGCCAGCAGTTTGGGTTCCCTAGCGGGAGCGGACAATGAGCAGTTCTTC.

The chain combines TRBV5-1 with TRBJ2-7, with 9 bases fitting TRBD1. Germline loops: CDR1 SGHRS, CDR2 YFSETQ. V was clipped by 0 bases and J by 3 bases; unmatched bases: 1. The CDR3 has 14 amino acids. The chain's CDR3 is CASSLGGQGYEQYF. The CDR3 nucleotides are TGCGCCAGCAGCTTGGGGGGACAGGGCTACGAGCAGTACTTC.

This chain joins TRBV2 and TRBJ2-7; D call uncertain. Germline V gene lookup returns CDR1 SNHLY and CDR2 FYNNEI. V gave up 3 bases and J gave up 2 bases, with 8 bases separating them. The CDR3 extends over 13 amino acids. The CDR3 nucleotides read TGTGCCAGCAGTGAGGCAGGAACCTACGAGCAGTACTTC. Translated: CASSEAGTYEQYF.

This clone was counted a single time. The V gene is TRBV6-1, the J gene TRBJ2-1; 13 bases line up with TRBD2. This CDR3 comprises 19 residues. Germline V CDR1 and CDR2: MNHNS, SASEGT. Trimming removed 4 bases from V and 0 bases from J; junction bases left unmatched: 9. The CDR3 coding sequence is TGTGCCAGCAGTGTGCCGACTAGCGGGAGGACCCCCTCCTACAATGAGCAGTTCTTC. Translated, it gives CASSVPTSGRTPSYNEQFF.

The rearrangement links TRBV5-6 to TRBJ2-7; 8 nucleotides line up with TRBD1. Germline V gene sequence: CDR1 SGHDT, CDR2 YYEEEE. The ends lost 2 bases at V and 5 bases at J; junction bases unmatched: 6. There are 14 residues in the CDR3. The CDR3, as DNA: TGTGCCAGCAGCTTTCAGGGGGCGCTACACGAGCAGTACTTC. Amino acid sequence: CASSFQGALHEQYF.

CDR3 region: CASSQDRALGEQYF. The CDR3 DNA is TGTGCCAGCAGCCAGGACAGGGCTCTTGGCGAGCAGTACTTC. V usage is TRBV7-9 and J usage is TRBJ2-7; 8 nucleotides line up with TRBD1. This CDR3 is 14 amino acids long. V dropped 5 bases and J dropped 6; count of bases not matched to a gene: 9. CDR1 is SEHNR and CDR2 is FQNEAQ in the germline V gene (reference sequence).

This chain joins TRBV25-1 and TRBJ1-2; no clear D. The CDR3 loop spans 17 amino acids. The germline gives CDR1 MGHDK, CDR2 SYGVNS. Deletions cut 0 bases from V and 7 bases from J, with 21 bases between. Here the CDR3 reads CASSEYRGSPRSSGYTF. The CDR3 nucleotides read TGTGCCAGCAGTGAATACAGAGGGAGCCCAAGGAGTAGTGGCTACACCTTC.

The chain combines TRBV4-1 with TRBJ2-1, with 8 bases matching TRBD2. This CDR3 comprises 16 residues. Germline lookup yields CDR1 MGHRA and CDR2 YSYEKL. With V trimmed by 6 bases and J by 4 bases, 11 bases remained unmatched. The DNA for the CDR3 is TGCGCCAGCAGGCCCGAGATCGGGGGGGCGTACAATGAGCAGTTCTTC. It specifies CASRPEIGGAYNEQFF.

V is TRBV27 and J is TRBJ2-5, with D maybe TRBD1 (5 bases). The germline V gene encodes CDR1 MNHEY and CDR2 SMNVEV (reference sequence). The CDR3 spans 13 residues. V lost 4 bases, J lost 5 bases, and 11 bases lay in between. The CDR3 is CASSWGSAETQYF. The CDR3 DNA reads as TGTGCCAGCAGTTGGGGCAGCGCCGAGACCCAGTACTTC.

V is TRBV5-6 and J is TRBJ1-1, with D unclear. This CDR3 comprises 14 residues. V lost 2 bases, J lost 5 bases, and 13 bases lay in between. From germline, CDR1 is SGHDT and CDR2 YYEEEE. Here the CDR3 reads CASSFGSTWTEAFF. The CDR3 coding sequence is TGTGCCAGCAGCTTCGGGTCAACATGGACTGAAGCTTTCTTT. Drawing the rest from reference TRBV5-6 and TRBJ1-1, the complete variable domain is DAGVTQSPTHLIKTRGQQVTLRCSPKSGHDTVSWYQQALGQGPQFIFQYYEEEERQRGNFPDRFSGHQFPNYSSELNVNALLLGDSALYLCASSFGSTWTEAFFGQGTRLTVV.

V and J are TRBV2 and TRBJ2-7, with 9 bases aligning to TRBD2. Losses at the gene ends were 7 bases for V and 2 bases for J; bases not matched to a gene: 12. Germline assignment: CDR1 SNHLY and CDR2 FYNNEI. CDR3 length: 16 residues. For the CDR3, the DNA is TGTGCCAGCAATATACAGCGGGGGGCGGAGACCTACGAGCAGTACTTC. It translates to CASNIQRGAETYEQYF.

This clone was observed a single time. V and J are TRBV18 and TRBJ2-2, with TRBD1 matching over 9 bases. The CDR3 loop spans 20 amino acids. V lost 1 base and J lost 2; bases outside the gene matches: 14. In germline, CDR1 is KGHSH, CDR2 LQKENI. CDR3 protein: CASSPLPGQGIDYNTGELFF. For the CDR3, the DNA is TGTGCCAGCTCACCACTACCCGGACAGGGGATTGACTATAACACCGGGGAGCTGTTTTTT.